The text below deals with one T cell receptor (beta chain). This record comes from a study of cytomegalovirus exposure and HLA in healthy donors. V was pared by 5 bases and J by 1 base, with 11 bases between. This CDR3 is 14 amino acids long. Looked up from germline, CDR1 is LNHDA and CDR2 is SQIVND (reference sequence). PCR involved 60 Vbeta and 13 Jbeta primers. The protocol was immunoSEQ multiplex PCR, while the TCRdb copy is restricted to in-frame clones and leaves out a portion. The table lists fewer than 120,000 clones, approximately 86% of them singletons. The receptor was isolated from a man between 40 and 49 years old in good health and CMV-seronegative. Material for sequencing was PBMCs. The chain joins TRBV19 to TRBJ1-1; no clear D. This CDR3 is CASSVDGENTEAFF. The CDR3 bases are TGTGCCAGTAGTGTCGACGGAGAGAACACTGAAGCTTTCTTT.